This TCR beta chain was sequenced in a study of early stage breast cancer tumors (TCRdb year 2017). Looking at the study overall: Of the 16 invasive breast tumors, about a dozen were found to be estrogen receptor-positive, progesterone receptor-positive and HER2-negative. Of the roughly twelve ER+/PR+/HER2- tumors, eight were classified as invasive ductal carcinomas and four as invasive lobular carcinomas. The average read coverage per sample was about 10-fold. Across all samples, 2 million to 3 million templates representing about 1 million unique clonotypes were detected. On the study overall, not on this receptor specifically: Sequencing bulk genomic DNA from unsorted cells could not capture chain pairing or functional markers like CD4, CD8 and FOXP3. Enriched TCRB sequences shared across patients were found to be mostly commonly generated sequences that were unlikely to play an important role in the tumor microenvironment. Analysis by tumor subtype was prevented by the small cohort size. Roughly 2.7-fold higher T cell density and higher clonality were observed in tumors than in adjacent normal breast tissue. Repertoires from blood and normal breast were more alike than repertoires from blood and tumor, and in about 90% of the 16 patients, comparing each tissue with blood separated tumor from normal.

Worth noting for this clone: Its antigen is unknown. It has no much larger one-base neighbor in the sample; base qualities were not kept.

Every sample was amplified as two independent genomic DNA replicates, using 0.5 ug for blood and approximately 1.5 ug for tumor or normal breast. Following the manufacturer's instructions, the ImmunoSeq Intro kit was used to carry out TCRB sequencing on genomic DNA. The multiplex PCR ran for 30 to 35 cycles using proprietary primers and spike-in control sequences for absolute quantification. Single-end 150-bp reads were used to sequence an 87-bp fragment spanning the CDR3 and the flanking V and J genes. Each lane of an Illumina MiSeq running version 3.0 chemistry carried seven multiplexed samples, with two replicates apiece. Turning to the authors' computational methods: Raw data were processed with the vendor's proprietary pipeline, and both replicates were merged into a single result per sample. A clonotype was defined as productive rearrangements that share the same V-gene family, CDR3 amino acid sequence and J-gene segment. Clonality was computed as 1 minus the normalized Shannon entropy (Pielou evenness) of TCRB abundances. To estimate T cell density, the total number of templates was divided by the input cell count, which was inferred from how much DNA went in. Recon was used with default parameters to estimate total repertoire diversity and clonality. A clonotype was considered tumor-enriched if its abundance in tumor exceeded 0.1% and was at least 32-fold higher than its abundance in normal breast. In TCRdb, the immuneACCESS table is reduced to in-frame sequences with V and J assigned. These tables do not hold every clone; where another copy was compared, an unresolved V gene accounts for under half, and the others remain unexplained. The V and J calls and clone size are taken from that table; D and trimming were inferred from the DNA. The table for this sample lists roughly 14,000 clones; about four fifths of them were counted only once. The ten largest clones capture 4.9% of the sample.

Adjacent normal breast tissue was collected about 2-4 cm away from the tumor, rinsed in PBS and stored in prechilled RNAlater. Normal breast tissue often required about 95-310 mg of tissue for sufficient DNA because of high lipid content and low cell density. The study profiled bulk TCR beta-chain repertoires in matched peripheral blood, tumor and adjacent normal breast tissue taken from fewer than 20 patients with early-stage breast cancer. Genomic DNA was extracted with the Qiagen AllPrep DNA/RNA Mini kit. There are 14 amino acids in the CDR3, from cysteine to phenylalanine inclusive. The read is trimmed to its CDR3 DNA, 42 bases read in frame from base 1. V is trimmed back by 4 bases and J by 4 bases, and the junction contains 6 bases that no gene match accounts for. The germline V gene sets CDR1 to SGHRS and CDR2 to YFSETQ.

This sequence uses TRBV5-1 and TRBJ2-7, with 9 junctional bases fitting TRBD1. The receptor was derived from a person aged 25 to 40 with breast cancer. Material: normal breast tissue next to the tumor. The CDR3 reads CASSRDRVSYEQYF. The DNA sequence is TGCGCCAGCAGCCGGGACAGGGTGTCGTACGAGCAGTACTTC.